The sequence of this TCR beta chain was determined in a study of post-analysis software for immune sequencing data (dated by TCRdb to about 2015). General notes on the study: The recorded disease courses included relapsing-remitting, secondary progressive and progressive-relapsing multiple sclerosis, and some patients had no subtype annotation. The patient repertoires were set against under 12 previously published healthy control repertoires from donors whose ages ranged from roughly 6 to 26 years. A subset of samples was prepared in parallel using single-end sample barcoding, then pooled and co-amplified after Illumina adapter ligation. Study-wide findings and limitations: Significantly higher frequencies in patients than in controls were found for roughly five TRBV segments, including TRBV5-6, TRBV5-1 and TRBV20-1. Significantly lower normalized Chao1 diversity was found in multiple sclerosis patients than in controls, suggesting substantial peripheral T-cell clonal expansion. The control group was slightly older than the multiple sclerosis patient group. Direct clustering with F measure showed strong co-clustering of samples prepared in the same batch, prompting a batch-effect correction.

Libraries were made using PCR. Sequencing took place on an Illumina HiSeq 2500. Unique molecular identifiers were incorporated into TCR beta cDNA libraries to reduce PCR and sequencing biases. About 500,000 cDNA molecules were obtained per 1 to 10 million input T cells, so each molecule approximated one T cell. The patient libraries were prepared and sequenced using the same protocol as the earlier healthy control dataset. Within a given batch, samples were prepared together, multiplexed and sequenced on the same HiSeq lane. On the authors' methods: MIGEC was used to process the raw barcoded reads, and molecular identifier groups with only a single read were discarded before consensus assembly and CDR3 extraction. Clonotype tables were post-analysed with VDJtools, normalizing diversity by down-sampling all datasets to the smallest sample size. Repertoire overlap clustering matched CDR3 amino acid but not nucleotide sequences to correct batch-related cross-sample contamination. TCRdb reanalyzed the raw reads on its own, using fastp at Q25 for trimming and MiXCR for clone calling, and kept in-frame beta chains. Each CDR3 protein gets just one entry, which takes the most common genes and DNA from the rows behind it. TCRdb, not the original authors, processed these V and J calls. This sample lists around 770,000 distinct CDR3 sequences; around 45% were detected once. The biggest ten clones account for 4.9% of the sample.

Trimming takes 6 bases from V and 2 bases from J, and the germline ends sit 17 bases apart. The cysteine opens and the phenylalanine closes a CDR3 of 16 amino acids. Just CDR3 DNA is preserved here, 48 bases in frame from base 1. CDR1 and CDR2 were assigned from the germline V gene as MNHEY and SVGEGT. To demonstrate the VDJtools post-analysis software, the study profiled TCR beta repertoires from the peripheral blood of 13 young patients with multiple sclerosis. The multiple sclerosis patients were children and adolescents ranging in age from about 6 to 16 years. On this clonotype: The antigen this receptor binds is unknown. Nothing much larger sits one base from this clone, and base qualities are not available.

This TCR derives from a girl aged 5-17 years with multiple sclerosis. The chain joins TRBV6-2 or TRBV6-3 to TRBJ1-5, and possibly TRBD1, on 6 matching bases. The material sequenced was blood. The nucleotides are TGTGCCAGCAGACTACCTTACAGGGACGGCAATCAGCCCCAGCATTTT. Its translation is CASRLPYRDGNQPQHF.